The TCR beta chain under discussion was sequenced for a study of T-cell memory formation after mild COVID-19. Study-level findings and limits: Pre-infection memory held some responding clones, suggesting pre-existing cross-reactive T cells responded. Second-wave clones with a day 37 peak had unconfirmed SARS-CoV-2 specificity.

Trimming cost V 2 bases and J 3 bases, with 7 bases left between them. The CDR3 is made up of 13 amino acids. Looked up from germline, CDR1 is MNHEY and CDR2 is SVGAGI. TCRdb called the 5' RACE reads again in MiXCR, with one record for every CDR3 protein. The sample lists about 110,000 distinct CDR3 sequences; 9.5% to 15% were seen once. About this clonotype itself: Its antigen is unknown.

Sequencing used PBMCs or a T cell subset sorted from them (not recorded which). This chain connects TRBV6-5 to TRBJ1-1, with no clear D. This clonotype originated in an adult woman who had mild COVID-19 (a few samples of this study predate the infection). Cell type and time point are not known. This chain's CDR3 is CASSYIWDTEAFF. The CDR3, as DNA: TGTGCCAGCAGTTACATATGGGACACTGAAGCTTTCTTT.